The clone carrying this T cell receptor (beta chain) is a singleton in its sample. Its antigen is currently unknown. In the PCR, 60 Vbeta and 13 Jbeta primers were used. In the original processing: Among the unique TCR beta chains that a later analysis counted, about 86 million in all, approximately 12 million were shared. Here immunoSEQ multiplex PCR was the method, and the copy in TCRdb shows in-frame clones only, minus some. That table supplies the V and J calls and clone size; D and trimming were determined from the DNA. This sample yields some 190,000 clones, of which more than 65% are seen a single time; roughly 3.2% belongs to the top ten. This CDR3 comprises 17 residues. V gave up 0 bases and J gave up 8 bases; unmatched junction bases: 12. Germline V lookup: CDR1 LGHNA, CDR2 YNFKEQ. This sample was taken from a study of cytomegalovirus exposure and HLA in healthy donors. Study-wide points: Solely CMV serostatus was available to characterize immune exposure. Reported findings show TCR beta sequences accurately forecast HLA-A and HLA-B alleles in most subjects. Fewer N-insertions (relative to the approximately 670-donor mean) were reportedly seen in an Asian-associated ancestry cluster in a later analysis.

Material for sequencing was PBMCs. The clonotype comes from a man in his forties or fifties in good health and CMV-seropositive. V gene TRBV4-2 combines with J gene TRBJ2-3; 9 bases fit TRBD2. In nucleotides, the CDR3 is TGTGCCAGCAGCCAAGAGTTGGCGGGAGGGGGGGAAGGTACGCAGTATTTT. Translating gives CASSQELAGGGEGTQYF.